This T cell receptor (beta chain) was documented in a study of human versus mouse CDR3 diversity and MHC coevolution. CDR3 size: 15 residues. Germline V gives CDR1 SEHNR, CDR2 FQNEAQ (reference sequence). The method was immunoSEQ multiplex PCR; TCRdb's version includes in-frame clones alone and lacks a portion of them. The sample holds 86,000 or so clones, 93% seen once. This sequence joins TRBV7-9 and TRBJ2-5, with a possible D match to TRBD1 (5 bases). The J call may be faulty, since TRBJ2-7 better matches the DNA end. This receptor was taken from a person aged 25-75 years in good health. Material: naive CD4+ T cells from blood. Subset given: CD45RO-negative CD62L-positive naive CD4 T cells. The CDR3 bases are TGTGCCAGCAGCTTAGGAAGGCAGGGCTCCTACGAGCAGTACTTC. It translates to CASSLGRQGSYEQYF.